These 2 T cell receptor beta chains originate from one sample sequenced in a study of cytomegalovirus exposure and HLA in healthy donors. Vbeta (60) and Jbeta (13) primers were used in the PCR. Clones were read by immunoSEQ multiplex PCR, and TCRdb kept only the in-frame ones, dropping some. The sample records 70,000 to 80,000 clones, about 81% being singletons. The specimen sequenced was PBMCs. Receptors originate from a woman in her 40s in good health and CMV-seropositive.

The chain carries TRBV27 and TRBJ2-7, with 8 bases aligning to TRBD1. The trim removed 2 bases at V and 2 bases at J, leaving 8 bases unmatched. Per the germline V gene, CDR1 is MNHEY and CDR2 is SMNVEV (reference sequence). The CDR3 covers 16 residues. The CDR3 loop is CASSLTQGAVTYEQYF. CDR3 bases: TGTGCCAGCAGTTTAACTCAGGGGGCGGTCACCTACGAGCAGTACTTC.

This chain links TRBV29-1 with TRBJ2-1, with 7 bases identical to TRBD2. In germline, CDR1 is SQVTM, CDR2 ANQGSEA. The length of the CDR3 is 13 residues. V shed 1 base, J shed 8 bases, and the junction held 5 bases outside the gene matches. CDR3 coding DNA: TGCAGCGTTGAAGGGGGGAGGGTCTATGAGCAGTTCTTC. Translation gives CSVEGGRVYEQFF.